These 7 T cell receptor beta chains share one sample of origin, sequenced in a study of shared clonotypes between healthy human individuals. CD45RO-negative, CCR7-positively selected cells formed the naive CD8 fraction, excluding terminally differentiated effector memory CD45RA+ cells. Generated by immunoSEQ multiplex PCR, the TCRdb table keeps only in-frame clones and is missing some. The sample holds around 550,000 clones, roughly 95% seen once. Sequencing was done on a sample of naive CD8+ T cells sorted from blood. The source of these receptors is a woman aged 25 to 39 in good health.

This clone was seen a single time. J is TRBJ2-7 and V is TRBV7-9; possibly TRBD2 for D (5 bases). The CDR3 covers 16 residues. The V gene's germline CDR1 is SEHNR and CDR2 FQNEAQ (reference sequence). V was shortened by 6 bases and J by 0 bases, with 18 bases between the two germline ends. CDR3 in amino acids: CASSSRSEWSSYEQYF. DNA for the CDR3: TGTGCCAGCAGTTCTCGTAGCGAATGGAGCTCCTACGAGCAGTACTTC.

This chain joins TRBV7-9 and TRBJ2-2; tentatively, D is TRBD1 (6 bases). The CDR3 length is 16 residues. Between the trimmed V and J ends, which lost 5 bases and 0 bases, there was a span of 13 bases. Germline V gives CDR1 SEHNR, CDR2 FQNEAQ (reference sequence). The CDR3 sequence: CASSHHRDANTGELFF. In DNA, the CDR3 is TGTGCCAGCAGCCACCACAGGGACGCGAACACCGGGGAGCTGTTTTTT.

Written as DNA, the CDR3 is TGTGCCAGCAGTGAAGCGGACGGGAGTGTCACCGGGGAGCTGTTTTTT. This translates into CASSEADGSVTGELFF. The chain uses TRBV6-1 and TRBJ2-2, with D possibly matching TRBD2 (6 bases). V was trimmed by 0 bases and J by 4 bases, leaving 12 bases between them. Germline CDR1 MNHNS, CDR2 SASEGT. CDR3 length equals 16 residues.

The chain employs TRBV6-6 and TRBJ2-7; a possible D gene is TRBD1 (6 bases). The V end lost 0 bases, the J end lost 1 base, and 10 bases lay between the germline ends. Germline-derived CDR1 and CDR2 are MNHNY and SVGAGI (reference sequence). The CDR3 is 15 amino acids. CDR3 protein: CASSYSRQDSYEQYF. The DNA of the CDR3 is TGTGCCAGCAGTTACTCCCGACAGGATTCCTACGAGCAGTACTTC.

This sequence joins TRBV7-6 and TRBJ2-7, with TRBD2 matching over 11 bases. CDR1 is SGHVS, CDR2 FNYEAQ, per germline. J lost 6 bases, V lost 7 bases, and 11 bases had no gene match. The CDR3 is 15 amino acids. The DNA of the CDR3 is TGTGCCAGCAAACCACTAGCGGGAGACATCCGCGAGCAGTACTTC. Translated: CASKPLAGDIREQYF.

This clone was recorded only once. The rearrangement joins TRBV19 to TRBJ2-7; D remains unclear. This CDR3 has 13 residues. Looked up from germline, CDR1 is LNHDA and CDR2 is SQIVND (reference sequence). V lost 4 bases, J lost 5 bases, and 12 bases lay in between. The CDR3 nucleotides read TGTGCCAGTAGTACCCCACCCGCGGACGAGCAGTACTTC. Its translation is CASSTPPADEQYF.

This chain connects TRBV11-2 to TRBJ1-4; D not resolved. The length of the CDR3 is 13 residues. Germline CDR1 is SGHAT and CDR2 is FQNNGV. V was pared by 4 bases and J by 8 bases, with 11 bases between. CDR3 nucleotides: TGTGCCAGCAGCTCCCCCGGGGAGGAAAAACTGTTTTTT. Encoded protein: CASSSPGEEKLFF.